A single sample gave rise to the 28 T cell receptor beta chains below, sequenced in a study of CD8+CD57+ T cells in acquired aplastic anemia. Both TCR beta VDJ combination and CDR3 sequence profiling were carried out. Genomic DNA was the template for this profiling. MiXCR, applied by TCRdb to the reads, yields one record per CDR3 protein. The sample records around 200,000 distinct CDR3 sequences, 45% to 60% being singletons. Sequencing was done on patients that had shown CD8+CD57+ cell expansion by flow cytometry. The sequenced material came from sorted CD4+, CD8+, or CD8+CD57+ T cells (not recorded which) from PBMCs. Every receptor here comes from a human donor with aplastic anemia.

This clonotype came up many times. This chain links TRBV12-3 or TRBV12-4 with TRBJ1-1, with D maybe TRBD1 (5 bases). The CDR3 has 12 amino acids. CDR3 sequence: CATMRQGSSAFF. The CDR3 DNA follows: TGTGCAACTATGAGGCAGGGTAGTTCAGCTTTCTTT.

About this clonotype itself: Relative to the germline gene, one junction end is altered; a read error may explain this. The chain joins TRBV6-1 to TRBJ1-4; the match to TRBD1 covers 7 bases. This CDR3 spans 13 amino acids. Germline CDR1 is MNHNS and CDR2 is SASEGT. The CDR3: CAISEGQHEKLFF. CDR3 DNA sequence: TGTGCCATCAGTGAGGGACAGCATGAAAAACTGTTTTTT.

The genes are TRBV27 and TRBJ2-5; no clear D. CDR1 and CDR2 from the germline V gene are MNHEY and SMNVEV (reference sequence). Trimming cost V 3 bases and J 4 bases, with 9 bases left between them. There are 13 residues in the CDR3. This CDR3 reads CASSFSVRETQYF. The DNA of the CDR3 is TGTGCCAGCAGTTTTTCGGTGAGAGAGACCCAGTACTTC.

Comments on this clonotype: Just one base apart from a much larger clone, this may be a read error. The V call is TRBV5-5, the J call TRBJ1-1; no definite D call. The CDR3 runs 14 residues. Germline V CDR1 and CDR2: SGHKS, YYEKEE (reference sequence). CDR3 DNA: TGTGCCAGCAGCCTGAGTGGAGGAGGCACTGAAGGTTTCTTT. It is translated as CASSLSGGGTEGFF. The whole variable domain, remainder taken from reference TRBV5-5 and TRBJ1-1, is DAGVTQSPTHLIKTRGQQVTLRCSPISGHKSVSWYQQVLGQGPQFIFQYYEKEERGRGNFPDRFSARQFPNYSSELNVNALLLGDSALYLCASSLSGGGTEGFFGQGTRLTVV.

In this sample, this clonotype turned up a few times. V gene TRBV28 combines with J gene TRBJ2-1; 8 bases match TRBD1. The germline V gene has CDR1 MDHEN and CDR2 SYDVKM. The CDR3 covers 16 residues. J gave up 2 bases and V 7 bases, and 10 bases lay outside the gene matches. For the CDR3, the DNA is TGTGCCAGCACCTTGGACGGACAGGGCCCCTACAATGAGCAGTTCTTC. This sequence encodes CASTLDGQGPYNEQFF.

On this clonotype: A much more abundant neighbour one base away suggests this may be a read error. The J gene is TRBJ2-4, the V gene TRBV12-3 or TRBV12-4; 11 bases line up with TRBD2. This CDR3 is built from 13 residues. Here the CDR3 reads CAGRRLAGNIQYF. CDR3 DNA sequence: TGTGCCGGCAGGAGACTAGCGGGGAACATTCAGTACTTC.

This sequence joins TRBV7-8 and TRBJ2-3, with 12 bases matching TRBD2. With V trimmed by 8 bases and J by 4 bases, 10 bases remained unmatched. This CDR3 contains 16 residues. CDR1 is SGHVS, CDR2 FQNEAQ, per germline. CDR3 amino acids: CASSKRASGGADTQYF. The CDR3 nucleotides read TGTGCCAGCTCGAAGAGGGCTAGCGGGGGGGCAGATACGCAGTATTTT.

This clonotype was counted a few times. The CDR3 DNA follows: TGTGCCAGCTCACCAATGGGGGGCACCGGGGAGCTGTTTTTT. Translating it yields CASSPMGGTGELFF. The genes are TRBV18 and TRBJ2-2, with D perhaps matching TRBD2 (6 bases). Looked up from germline, CDR1 is KGHSH and CDR2 is LQKENI. V lost 2 bases, J lost 4 bases, and 8 bases lay in between. CDR3 length equals 14 residues.

This clonotype has at least ten counts. This chain joins TRBV20-1 and TRBJ2-1; 9 bases match TRBD1. J lost 3 bases, V lost 6 bases, and 6 bases had no gene match. CDR3 length: 14 residues. Germline assignment: CDR1 DFQATT and CDR2 SNEGSKA (reference sequence). CDR3 in amino acids: CSATPGQGYNEQFF. The CDR3 nucleotides read TGCAGTGCAACTCCGGGACAGGGCTACAATGAGCAGTTCTTC.

The rearrangement joins TRBV15 to TRBJ2-7; TRBD1 aligns across 8 bases. CDR1 is LNHNV and CDR2 is YYDKDF in the germline V gene (reference sequence). The CDR3 is made up of 15 amino acids. V trimming: 1 base; J trimming: 0 bases; junction bases outside the gene matches: 2. The CDR3 sequence: CATSRAGTGSYEQYF. As DNA, the CDR3 is TGTGCCACCAGCAGAGCCGGGACAGGCTCCTACGAGCAGTACTTC.

The chain is built from TRBV30 and TRBJ2-7; TRBD2 matches at 7 bases. The V gene's germline CDR1 is GTSNPN and CDR2 SVGIG (reference sequence). The length of the CDR3 is 14 residues. J lost 4 bases, V lost 4 bases, and 10 bases had no gene match. The CDR3 bases are TGTGCCTGGACTAGCGGCCCGCCGAGATACGAGCAGTACTTC. Its translation is CAWTSGPPRYEQYF.

The chain couples TRBV29-1 to TRBJ1-2; D gene unclear. This CDR3 spans 13 amino acids. Germline V lookup: CDR1 SQVTM, CDR2 ANQGSEA. V lost 0 bases and J lost 4, with 9 bases in between. In DNA form, the CDR3 reads TGCAGCGTTGAAGATTGGAGTCCCTATGGCTACACCTTC. Amino acids: CSVEDWSPYGYTF.

This clonotype was observed many times. The V call is TRBV6-5, the J call TRBJ1-6, with 9 bases identical to TRBD1. The CDR3 is 14 amino acids. Germline trimming cut 2 bases from V and 8 bases from J; bases unmatched to any gene: 1. Germline values: CDR1 MNHEY, CDR2 SVGAGI. The DNA for the CDR3 is TGTGCCAGCAGTTACGACAGGGGGTATTCACCCCTCCACTTT. Translating gives CASSYDRGYSPLHF.

The chain joins TRBV19 to TRBJ2-7, with TRBD1 matching over 9 bases. Germline V CDR1 and CDR2: LNHDA, SQIVND (reference sequence). The trim removed 7 bases at V and 5 bases at J, leaving 9 bases unmatched. The length of the CDR3 is 14 residues. This CDR3 is CASKVGTGLNEQYF. The CDR3 DNA follows: TGTGCCAGTAAGGTCGGGACAGGGTTAAACGAGCAGTACTTC. The full variable domain, completed using reference TRBV19 and TRBJ2-7, is DGGITQSPKYLFRKEGQNVTLSCEQNLNHDAMYWYRQDPGQGLRLIYYSQIVNDFQKGDIAEGYSVSREKKESFPLTVTSAQKNPTAFYLCASKVGTGLNEQYFGPGTRLTVT.

This clonotype was recorded a few times. This chain links TRBV2 with TRBJ2-7; D gene ambiguous. The CDR3 consists of 10 residues. Germline V lookup: CDR1 SNHLY, CDR2 FYNNEI. Trimming took off 7 bases at V and 3 bases at J, with 4 bases between the two ends. The DNA of the CDR3 is TGTGCCAGCATGCTCTACGAGCAGTACTTC. Protein product: CASMLYEQYF.

The CDR3 protein is CATSRVRPDITYEQYF. As DNA, the CDR3 is TGTGCCACCAGCAGAGTGCGTCCGGATATTACCTACGAGCAGTACTTC. The chain links TRBV15 to TRBJ2-7; D ambiguous. Germline V gene data show CDR1 as LNHNV and CDR2 as YYDKDF (reference sequence). V was cut by 1 base and J by 2 bases, with 15 bases left in between. The CDR3 is 16 amino acids.

In its sample, this clonotype was seen many times. The chain uses TRBV5-5 and TRBJ1-2; TRBD1 agrees at 7 bases. The J segment lost 8 bases and the V segment lost 0 bases, leaving 13 bases of the junction unmatched. The length of the CDR3 is 16 residues. CDR1 is SGHKS and CDR2 is YYEKEE in the germline V gene (reference sequence). This CDR3 reads CASSLVDGGDSLGYTF. CDR3 sequence (DNA): TGTGCCAGCAGCTTGGTGGACGGGGGGGACAGCCTGGGCTACACCTTC.

To note about this clonotype: Being one base from a much bigger clone, this may be a read error. The chain is built from TRBV6-2 or TRBV6-3 and TRBJ2-7; 7 positions agree with TRBD1. The J call is uncertain, as TRBJ2-1 better fits the DNA end. The CDR3 length is 15 residues. From germline, CDR1 is MNHEY and CDR2 SVGEGT. The CDR3 coding sequence is TGTGCCAGCAGTTACCTCGACAGGGTATCCTACGAGCAGTTCTTC. Translating gives CASSYLDRVSYEQFF.

This clonotype has more than one count but fewer than ten. The CDR3 DNA reads TGTGCCAGCAGTGGGGGTGGGGGACTTGGCGAGCAGTACTTC. Protein product: CASSGGGGLGEQYF. This sequence joins TRBV2 and TRBJ2-7; tentative D call: TRBD2 (6 bases). The CDR3 covers 14 residues. Germline V gene data show CDR1 as SNHLY and CDR2 as FYNNEI. The V end lost 4 bases, the J end lost 6 bases, and 16 bases lay between the germline ends.

This chain links TRBV7-2 with TRBJ1-2, with a tentative D call TRBD1 (6 bases). The germline gives CDR1 SGHTA, CDR2 FQGNSA. CDR3 size: 13 residues. Trimming removed 6 bases at V and 6 bases at J, with 14 bases between. CDR3 region: CASRNTGADGYTF. The CDR3 DNA is TGTGCCAGCAGGAATACGGGGGCGGATGGCTACACCTTC.

This rearrangement joins TRBV10-1 to TRBJ2-7; D is perhaps TRBD1 (5 bases). V was pared by 0 bases and J by 6 bases, with 9 bases between. This CDR3 contains 13 residues. Germline CDR1 WNHNN, CDR2 SYGVQD (reference sequence). The CDR3 reads CASSESRRGEQYF. The CDR3 DNA sequence: TGCGCCAGCAGTGAGTCAAGAAGGGGCGAGCAGTACTTC.

This clonotype has a handful of counts. A much bigger clone sits one base away, suggesting this may be a read error. V is TRBV2 and J is TRBJ2-4, with 8 bases aligning to TRBD2. Germline assignment: CDR1 SNHLY and CDR2 FYNNEI. The CDR3 loop spans 15 amino acids. The CDR3 region is CASSADGGAKDIQYF. The DNA of the CDR3 is TGTGCCAGCAGTGCGGACGGGGGGGCCAAAGACATTCAGTACTTC.

The chain recombines TRBV25-1 with TRBJ1-6; 12 bases match TRBD1. The CDR3 sequence is 20 residues long. The ends lost 7 bases at V and 3 bases at J; junction bases unmatched: 16. Per germline, CDR1 MGHDK and CDR2 SYGVNS. The CDR3 protein is CASTRPGDRGRSVYNSPLHF. The CDR3 coding sequence is TGTGCCAGCACACGCCCGGGGGACAGGGGGCGTTCGGTCTATAATTCACCCCTCCACTTT.

This clonotype was found many times. This rearrangement joins TRBV7-6 to TRBJ1-6, with D perhaps matching TRBD1 (5 bases). In germline, CDR1 is SGHVS, CDR2 FNYEAQ. This CDR3 has 14 amino acids. Trimming stripped 5 bases from V and 7 bases from J, with 12 bases between. In DNA form, the CDR3 reads TGTGCCAGCAGCGGGGGGGGGAGAAATTCACCCCTCCACTTT. It encodes CASSGGGRNSPLHF.

This clonotype was recorded many times. The chain recombines TRBV19 with TRBJ1-5; 9 bases fit TRBD1. Germline CDR1 LNHDA, CDR2 SQIVND (reference sequence). The CDR3 is made up of 16 amino acids. V gave up 6 bases and J gave up 4 bases; unmatched junction bases: 10. Here the CDR3 reads CASSTQGAQGNQPQHF. The DNA for the CDR3 is TGTGCCAGTAGCACACAGGGGGCGCAGGGGAATCAGCCCCAGCATTTT.

This clonotype was recorded once. This rearrangement joins TRBV10-3 to TRBJ1-3; D might be TRBD1 (5 bases). The CDR3 covers 13 residues. With 7 bases removed from V and 4 bases from J, the gap between germline ends came to 11 bases. CDR1 and CDR2 (germline): ENHRY, SYGVKD. The CDR3 DNA sequence: TGTGCCATCACTGGGACCTCAGGAAACACCATATATTTT. Amino acid sequence: CAITGTSGNTIYF.

This chain joins TRBV6-1 and TRBJ2-3, with TRBD1 matching over 9 bases. V trimming: 5 bases; J trimming: 1 base; junction bases outside the gene matches: 7. The CDR3 contains 16 residues. Germline assignment: CDR1 MNHNS and CDR2 SASEGT. CDR3 residues: CASSPLRQGGTDTQYF. CDR3 DNA sequence: TGTGCCAGCAGTCCCCTCCGACAGGGGGGCACAGATACGCAGTATTTT.

The chain carries TRBV10-3 and TRBJ1-1; 7 bases line up with TRBD1. CDR1 is ENHRY and CDR2 is SYGVKD in the germline V gene. The CDR3 runs 13 residues. The junction had 5 bases not matched to a gene; V was cut back by 5 bases and J by 5 bases. CDR3 nucleotides: TGTGCCATCAGTAAAACAGGGGATACTGAAGCTTTCTTT. It translates to CAISKTGDTEAFF.